The 16 T cell receptor beta chains presented below share a single source sample, sequenced in a study of blood T cells in healthy people across ages. Alongside a J-beta primer mix, a sample-barcoded 5' primer served in a second PCR lasting 7 to 11 cycles. TCRdb called the 5' RACE reads again in MiXCR, with one record for every CDR3 protein. The table shows 600,000 to 850,000 distinct CDR3 sequences, with roughly 47% occurring only once. Source material: blood. These TCRs come from a woman aged 55-69 years in good health.

The chain couples TRBV3-1 to TRBJ2-6; 10 bases map to TRBD2. With V trimmed by 3 bases and J by 0 bases, 11 bases remained unmatched. Germline CDR1 and CDR2: LGHDT and YNNKEL (reference sequence). The CDR3 has 20 amino acids. CDR3 amino acids: CASSQYSLAGAVSGANVLTF. The CDR3 bases are TGTGCCAGCAGCCAGTACAGCCTAGCGGGAGCCGTCTCTGGGGCCAACGTCCTGACTTTC.

The rearrangement joins TRBV2 to TRBJ2-1, with 7 bases fitting TRBD1. From germline, CDR1 is SNHLY and CDR2 FYNNEI. This CDR3 has 14 amino acids. Losses at the gene ends were 6 bases for V and 1 base for J; bases not matched to a gene: 3. The CDR3 nucleotides are TGTGCCAGCAGCTACAGGGGATCCTACAATGAGCAGTTCTTC. Translating it yields CASSYRGSYNEQFF.

A word on this clonotype: A much more abundant neighbour one base away suggests this may be a read error. V is TRBV7-2 and J is TRBJ2-4, with 8 bases identical to TRBD1. Near its end, the DNA agrees better with TRBJ2-7, so the J call may be wrong. The CDR3 covers 14 residues. Germline values: CDR1 SGHTA, CDR2 FQGNSA. CDR3 sequence reads: CASSLGQEYYEQYF. The CDR3 DNA is TGTGCCAGCAGCTTGGGACAGGAGTACTACGAGCAGTACTTC.

CDR3 region: CASSREPGDGYTF. The CDR3 DNA follows: TGTGCCAGCAGCCGCGAACCCGGGGATGGCTACACCTTC. V usage is TRBV7-9 and J usage is TRBJ1-2; D is ambiguous. There are 13 residues in the CDR3. Germline CDR1 and CDR2: SEHNR and FQNEAQ (reference sequence). The V end lost 5 bases, the J end lost 6 bases, and 13 bases lay between the germline ends. The full variable domain, with the rest looked up from reference TRBV7-9 and TRBJ1-2, is DTGVSQNPRHKITKRGQNVTFRCDPISEHNRLYWYRQTLGQGPEFLTYFQNEAQLEKSRLLSDRFSAERPKGSFSTLEIQRTEQGDSAMYLCASSREPGDGYTFGSGTRLTVV.

This chain connects TRBV12-3 or TRBV12-4 to TRBJ2-1, with D possibly TRBD2 on 5 matching bases. CDR3 size: 15 residues. V was trimmed by 2 bases and J by 8 bases, leaving 16 bases between them. CDR3 residues: CASSLRDQAIDEQFF. For the CDR3, the DNA is TGTGCCAGCAGTTTACGGGATCAAGCGATCGATGAGCAGTTCTTC.

This rearrangement joins TRBV7-6 to TRBJ1-6; D possibly corresponds to TRBD1 (6 bases). Between the trimmed V and J ends, which lost 1 base and 0 bases, there was a span of 13 bases. CDR1 SGHVS and CDR2 FNYEAQ come from the germline V gene. CDR3 length: 18 residues. CDR3 in amino acids: CASSLGQGSSSYNSPLHF. The CDR3 region has the DNA TGTGCCAGCAGCTTAGGCCAGGGGTCGAGCTCCTATAATTCACCCCTCCACTTT.

V and J are TRBV3-1 and TRBJ1-2; D call uncertain. Germline-derived CDR1 and CDR2 are LGHDT and YNNKEL (reference sequence). There are 12 residues in the CDR3. V was shortened by 8 bases and J by 7 bases, with 14 bases between the two germline ends. The CDR3 DNA sequence: TGTGCCAGCCACGAGCCAAGTGTTGGCTACACCTTC. It is translated as CASHEPSVGYTF.

The genes are TRBV6-5 and TRBJ2-7; D unresolved. Trimming left V 0 bases short and J 0 bases short, with 15 bases between. The CDR3 is 17 amino acids. CDR1 and CDR2 (germline): MNHEY, SVGAGI. CDR3 sequence (DNA): TGTGCCAGCAGTTACTCGATGGTTCGCGGCCTCTCCTACGAGCAGTACTTC. Its protein product is CASSYSMVRGLSYEQYF.

This clonotype was counted at least ten times. V and J are TRBV7-2 and TRBJ1-1; the D is unclear. Trimming stripped 6 bases from V and 4 bases from J, with 12 bases between. The CDR3 consists of 13 residues. Germline CDR1 reads SGHTA; CDR2 reads FQGNSA. The CDR3 DNA sequence: TGTGCCAGCAGTTTGTTGGAGCGCACTGAAGCTTTCTTT. Translation gives CASSLLERTEAFF.

The chain has TRBV5-5 and TRBJ2-1; TRBD2 matches 8 bases. Germline V lookup: CDR1 SGHKS, CDR2 YYEKEE (reference sequence). This CDR3 is 15 amino acids long. Trimming cost V 0 bases and J 8 bases; bases outside gene matches: 7. This CDR3 is CASSLAGGPSDEQFF. Here the CDR3 DNA reads TGTGCCAGCAGCTTGGCGGGAGGGCCCTCCGATGAGCAGTTCTTC.

This clonotype showed up many times. The chain combines TRBV29-1 with TRBJ1-2; tentative D call: TRBD1 (6 bases). V was clipped by 1 base and J by 7 bases, with 10 bases between them. The CDR3 is 12 residues long. In germline, CDR1 is SQVTM, CDR2 ANQGSEA. CDR3 in amino acids: CSVEAGGLGYTF. Written as DNA, the CDR3 is TGCAGCGTTGAAGCTGGGGGGCTTGGCTACACCTTC.

This clonotype was recorded a few times. The chain employs TRBV30 and TRBJ2-3, with TRBD2 as a possible D gene (5 bases). With 4 bases removed from V and 0 bases from J, the gap between germline ends came to 8 bases. The CDR3 runs to 13 residues. The germline V gene has CDR1 GTSNPN and CDR2 SVGIG (reference sequence). The CDR3 DNA reads TGTGCCTGGACGAGGGCTAGCACAGATACGCAGTATTTT. Translation: CAWTRASTDTQYF.

This clonotype was counted a few times. V is TRBV5-1 and J is TRBJ2-3; 7 bases line up with TRBD2. The CDR3 is 16 amino acids. Germline CDR1 SGHRS, CDR2 YFSETQ. V trimming: 3 bases; J trimming: 6 bases; junction bases outside the gene matches: 13. CDR3 region: CASSSSVAGVGDTQYF. The CDR3 nucleotides are TGCGCCAGCAGCTCCTCTGTCGCGGGGGTGGGTGATACGCAGTATTTT.

This clonotype has a handful of counts. J is TRBJ1-2 and V is TRBV6-2 or TRBV6-3; D gene ambiguous. Germline CDR1 and CDR2: MNHEY and SVGEGT. CDR3 length equals 13 residues. V was shortened by 2 bases and J by 8 bases, with 12 bases between the two germline ends. In DNA, the CDR3 is TGTGCCAGCAGTTACGCCATGGGTCCGGGCTACACCTTC. Amino acid sequence: CASSYAMGPGYTF.

This clonotype was seen only a few times. The V and J genes are TRBV20-1 and TRBJ2-7, with TRBD2 identical over 10 bases. V trimming: 6 bases; J trimming: 6 bases; junction bases outside the gene matches: 8. This CDR3 region has 13 residues. Per the germline V gene, CDR1 is DFQATT and CDR2 is SNEGSKA (reference sequence). The CDR3 DNA is TGCAGTGCCCCGCCTAGCGGGAGTAGCGAGCAGTACTTC. This sequence encodes CSAPPSGSSEQYF.

V usage is TRBV30 and J usage is TRBJ2-7; D possibly uses TRBD1 or TRBD2 (5 bases each). V was clipped by 4 bases and J by 9 bases, with 22 bases between them. CDR1 and CDR2 (germline): GTSNPN, SVGIG (reference sequence). This CDR3 has 14 amino acids. The CDR3 nucleotides are TGTGCCTGGACGCACTTCGGGACCGGGAAAGTGCAGTACTTC. It encodes CAWTHFGTGKVQYF.